This TCR beta chain is from a study of beta chain features in type 1 diabetes. Study overall: The study found patients and healthy donors alike in age, gender and cell yields.

Investigators reverse transcribed all isolated RNA, so they sequenced expressed TCRB transcripts. Produced via immunoSEQ multiplex PCR; TCRdb's table is partial and in-frame only. The sample includes about 650,000 clones, 9.5% to 15% of them seen just once. Comments on this clone: The target antigen is unknown.

General study findings and limits: The study found moderately but significantly shorter TCRB CDR3s in all four CD4+ subsets of Type 1 diabetes patients.

Germline assignment: CDR1 KGHSH and CDR2 LQKENI. V lost 3 bases to trimming and J lost 3 bases; unmatched junction nucleotides: 8. The CDR3 totals 16 residues. This sequence originates from a man aged 25 to 45 with type 1 diabetes. Sequenced input: naive CD4+ T cells from blood. The chain carries TRBV18 and TRBJ2-7; 10 nucleotides agree with TRBD2. DNA of the CDR3: TGTGCCAGCTCACCTCCTAGCGGGGGAACCTACTACGAGCAGTACTTC. This encodes CASSPPSGGTYYEQYF.